The TCR beta chain described here comes from a study of T cell responses to AZD1222 COVID-19 vaccine. Broader study findings: Unmutated regions of variants are reportedly targeted by nearly half of spike-specific TCRs. The CD4 TCRs associated with vaccination extended across spike and predominated at 160-218 and 743-854.

Concerning this clone: Its antigen remains unidentified.

Measured with immunoSEQ multiplex PCR; TCRdb has only the in-frame clones, and not every one. Here the sample spans roughly 99,000 clones, 80% to 95% being singletons. Source: peripheral blood, taken 28 days after the second AZD1222 dose. This sequence originates from an adult who received the AZD1222 COVID-19 vaccine.

The CDR3 nucleotides read TGTGCCAGCAGTTTGATTAGCGGGAGAGGGGAGCTGTTTTTT. Translating it yields CASSLISGRGELFF. The chain recombines TRBV27 with TRBJ2-2; 9 bases line up with TRBD2. Germline lookup yields CDR1 MNHEY and CDR2 SMNVEV (reference sequence). This CDR3 is 14 amino acids long. The trim removed 3 bases at V and 8 bases at J, leaving 4 bases unmatched.